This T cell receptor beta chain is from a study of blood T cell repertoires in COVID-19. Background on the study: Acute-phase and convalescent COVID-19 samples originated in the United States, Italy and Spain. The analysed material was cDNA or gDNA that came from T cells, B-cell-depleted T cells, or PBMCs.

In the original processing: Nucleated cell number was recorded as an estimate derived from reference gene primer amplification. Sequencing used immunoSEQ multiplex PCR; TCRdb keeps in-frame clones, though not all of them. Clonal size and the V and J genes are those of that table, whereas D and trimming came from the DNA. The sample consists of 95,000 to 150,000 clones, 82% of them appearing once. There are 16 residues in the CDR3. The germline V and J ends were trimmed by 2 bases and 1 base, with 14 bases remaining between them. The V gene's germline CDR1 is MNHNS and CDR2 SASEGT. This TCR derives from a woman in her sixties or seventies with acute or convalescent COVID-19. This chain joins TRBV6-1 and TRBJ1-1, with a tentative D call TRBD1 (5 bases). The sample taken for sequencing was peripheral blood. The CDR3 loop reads CASSESRVLTNTEAFF. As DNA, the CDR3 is TGTGCCAGCAGTGAATCCAGGGTTCTAACGAACACTGAAGCTTTCTTT.